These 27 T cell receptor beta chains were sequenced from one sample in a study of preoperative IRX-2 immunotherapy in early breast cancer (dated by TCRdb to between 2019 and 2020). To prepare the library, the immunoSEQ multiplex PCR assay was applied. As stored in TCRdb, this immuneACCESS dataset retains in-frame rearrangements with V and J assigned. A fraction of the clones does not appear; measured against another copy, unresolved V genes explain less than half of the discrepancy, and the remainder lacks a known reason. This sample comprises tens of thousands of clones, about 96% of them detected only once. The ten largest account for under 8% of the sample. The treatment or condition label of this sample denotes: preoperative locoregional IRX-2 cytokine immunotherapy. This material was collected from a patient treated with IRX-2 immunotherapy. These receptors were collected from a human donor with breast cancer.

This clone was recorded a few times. This CDR3 reads CASSLRSAQVNEQFF. The DNA for the CDR3 is TGTGCCAGCAGTTTAAGGTCAGCCCAAGTCAATGAGCAGTTCTTC. The V gene is TRBV28, the J gene TRBJ2-1; no clear D. This CDR3 is 15 amino acids long. From germline, CDR1 is MDHEN and CDR2 SYDVKM. V was clipped by 2 bases and J by 6 bases, with 14 bases between them. Variable domain in full (rest from reference TRBV28 and TRBJ2-1): DVKVTQSSRYLVKRTGEKVFLECVQDMDHENMFWYRQDPGLGLRLIYFSYDVKMKEKGDIPEGYSVSREKKERFSLILESASTNQTSMYLCASSLRSAQVNEQFFGPGTRLTVL.

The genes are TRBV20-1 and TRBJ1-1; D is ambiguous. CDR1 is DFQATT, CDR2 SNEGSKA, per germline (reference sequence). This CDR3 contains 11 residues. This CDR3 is CSPKYGTEAFF. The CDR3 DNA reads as TGCAGCCCTAAATACGGGACTGAAGCTTTCTTT.

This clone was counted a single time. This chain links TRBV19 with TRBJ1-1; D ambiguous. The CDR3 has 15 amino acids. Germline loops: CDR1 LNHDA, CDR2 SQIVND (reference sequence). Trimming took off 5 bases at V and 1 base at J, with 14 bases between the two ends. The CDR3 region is CASSRIGIRNTEAFF. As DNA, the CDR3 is TGTGCCAGTAGTCGAATCGGGATCAGGAACACTGAAGCTTTCTTT. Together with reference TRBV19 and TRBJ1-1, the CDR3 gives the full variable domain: DGGITQSPKYLFRKEGQNVTLSCEQNLNHDAMYWYRQDPGQGLRLIYYSQIVNDFQKGDIAEGYSVSREKKESFPLTVTSAQKNPTAFYLCASSRIGIRNTEAFFGQGTRLTVV.

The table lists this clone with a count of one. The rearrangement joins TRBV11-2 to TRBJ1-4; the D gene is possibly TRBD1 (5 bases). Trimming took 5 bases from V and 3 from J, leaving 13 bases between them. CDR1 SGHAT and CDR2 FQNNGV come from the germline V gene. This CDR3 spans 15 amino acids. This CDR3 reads CASSRSGTSNEKLFF. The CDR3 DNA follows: TGTGCCAGCAGCAGGTCCGGGACCTCTAATGAAAAACTGTTTTTT.

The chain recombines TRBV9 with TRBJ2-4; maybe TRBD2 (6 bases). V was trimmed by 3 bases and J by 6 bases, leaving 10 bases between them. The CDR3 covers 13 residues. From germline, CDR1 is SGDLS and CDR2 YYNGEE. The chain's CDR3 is CASSGVGGNIQYF. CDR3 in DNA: TGTGCCAGCAGCGGGGTGGGGGGAAACATTCAGTACTTC.

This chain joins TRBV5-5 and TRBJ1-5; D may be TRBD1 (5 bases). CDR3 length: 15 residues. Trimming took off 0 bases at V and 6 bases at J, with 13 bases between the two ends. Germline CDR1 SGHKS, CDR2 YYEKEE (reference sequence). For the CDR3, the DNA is TGTGCCAGCAGCTTGGAGTTGGGGGGGGGTCAGCCCCAGCATTTT. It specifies CASSLELGGGQPQHF.

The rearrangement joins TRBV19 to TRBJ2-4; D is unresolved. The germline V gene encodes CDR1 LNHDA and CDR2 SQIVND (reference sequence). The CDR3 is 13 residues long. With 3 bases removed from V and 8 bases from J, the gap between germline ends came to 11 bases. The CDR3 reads CASSMAKWDIQYF. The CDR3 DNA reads TGTGCCAGTAGTATGGCCAAGTGGGACATTCAGTACTTC.

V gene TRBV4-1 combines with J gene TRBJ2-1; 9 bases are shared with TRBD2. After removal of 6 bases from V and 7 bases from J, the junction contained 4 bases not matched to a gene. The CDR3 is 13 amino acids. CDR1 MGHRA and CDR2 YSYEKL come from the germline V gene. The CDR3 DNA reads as TGCGCCAGCAGGCGGGAGGGCCAGAATGAGCAGTTCTTC. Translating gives CASRREGQNEQFF.

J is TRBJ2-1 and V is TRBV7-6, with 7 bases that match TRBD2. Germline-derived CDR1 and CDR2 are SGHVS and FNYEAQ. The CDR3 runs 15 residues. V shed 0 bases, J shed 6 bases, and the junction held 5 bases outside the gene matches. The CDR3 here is CASSLAWTRINEQFF. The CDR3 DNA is TGTGCCAGCAGCTTAGCGTGGACTAGGATCAATGAGCAGTTCTTC.

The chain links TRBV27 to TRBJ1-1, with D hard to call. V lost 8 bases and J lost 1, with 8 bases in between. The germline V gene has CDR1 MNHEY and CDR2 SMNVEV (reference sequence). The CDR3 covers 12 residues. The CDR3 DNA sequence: TGTGCCAGCTCCCAAGAGAACACTGAAGCTTTCTTT. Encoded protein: CASSQENTEAFF.

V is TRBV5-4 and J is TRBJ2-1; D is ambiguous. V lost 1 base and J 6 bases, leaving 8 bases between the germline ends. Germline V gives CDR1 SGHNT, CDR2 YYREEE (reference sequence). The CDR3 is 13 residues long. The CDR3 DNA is TGTGCCAGCAGCTTGAAAGGAAGCAATGAGCAGTTCTTC. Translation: CASSLKGSNEQFF.

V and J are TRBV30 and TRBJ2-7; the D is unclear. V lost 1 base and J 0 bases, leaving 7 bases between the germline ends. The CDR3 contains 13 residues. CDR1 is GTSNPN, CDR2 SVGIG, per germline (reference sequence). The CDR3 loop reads CAWSGLGSYEQYF. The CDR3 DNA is TGTGCCTGGAGTGGGCTGGGCTCCTACGAGCAGTACTTC.

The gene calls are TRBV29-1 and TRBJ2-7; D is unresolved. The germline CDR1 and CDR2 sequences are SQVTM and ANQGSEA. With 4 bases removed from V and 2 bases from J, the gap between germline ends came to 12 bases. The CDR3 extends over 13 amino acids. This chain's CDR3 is CSVVGAVTYEQYF. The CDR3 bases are TGCAGCGTTGTAGGTGCGGTCACCTACGAGCAGTACTTC.

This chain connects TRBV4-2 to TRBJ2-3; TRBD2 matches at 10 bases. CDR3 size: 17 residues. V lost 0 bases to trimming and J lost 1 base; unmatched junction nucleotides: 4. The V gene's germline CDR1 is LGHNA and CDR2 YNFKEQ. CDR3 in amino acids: CASSQELAGDRTDTQYF. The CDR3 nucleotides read TGTGCCAGCAGCCAAGAGCTAGCGGGGGACCGCACAGATACGCAGTATTTT.

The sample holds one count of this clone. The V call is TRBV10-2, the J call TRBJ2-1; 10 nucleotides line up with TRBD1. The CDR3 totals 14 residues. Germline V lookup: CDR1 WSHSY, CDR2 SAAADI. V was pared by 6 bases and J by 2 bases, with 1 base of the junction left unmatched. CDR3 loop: CASRGQGTYNEQFF. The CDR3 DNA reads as TGCGCCAGCAGGGGACAGGGGACCTACAATGAGCAGTTCTTC.

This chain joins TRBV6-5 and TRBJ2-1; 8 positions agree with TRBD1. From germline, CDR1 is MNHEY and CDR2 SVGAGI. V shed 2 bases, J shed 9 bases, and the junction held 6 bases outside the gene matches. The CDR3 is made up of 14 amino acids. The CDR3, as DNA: TGTGCCAGCAGTTACGACAGGGGACAGAGTGAGCAGTTCTTC. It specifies CASSYDRGQSEQFF.

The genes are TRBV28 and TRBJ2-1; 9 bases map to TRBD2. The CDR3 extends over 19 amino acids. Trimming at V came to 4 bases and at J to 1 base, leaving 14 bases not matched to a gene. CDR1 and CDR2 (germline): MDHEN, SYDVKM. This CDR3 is CASSSPGLAGLSSYNEQFF. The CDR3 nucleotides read TGTGCCAGCAGTTCACCGGGACTAGCTGGCCTCTCGTCCTACAATGAGCAGTTCTTC.

CDR3 region: CASSPSGGNTEAFF. The CDR3 nucleotides read TGTGCCAGCAGCCCCTCCGGCGGGAACACTGAAGCTTTCTTT. The V call is TRBV9, the J call TRBJ1-1; D gene unclear. The germline V gene encodes CDR1 SGDLS and CDR2 YYNGEE. The V and J ends lost 4 bases and 1 base respectively, with 11 bases between them. The CDR3 has 14 amino acids. The entire variable domain, with the rest obtained from reference TRBV9 and TRBJ1-1, is as follows: DSGVTQTPKHLITATGQRVTLRCSPRSGDLSVYWYQQSLDQGLQFLIQYYNGEERAKGNILERFSAQQFPDLHSELNLSSLELGDSALYFCASSPSGGNTEAFFGQGTRLTVV.

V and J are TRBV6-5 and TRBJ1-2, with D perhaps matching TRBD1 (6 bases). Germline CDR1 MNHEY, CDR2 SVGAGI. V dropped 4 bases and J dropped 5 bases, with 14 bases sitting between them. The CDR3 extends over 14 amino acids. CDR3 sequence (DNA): TGTGCCAGCAGTTTGGATTACAGGGTATATGGCTACACCTTC. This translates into CASSLDYRVYGYTF.

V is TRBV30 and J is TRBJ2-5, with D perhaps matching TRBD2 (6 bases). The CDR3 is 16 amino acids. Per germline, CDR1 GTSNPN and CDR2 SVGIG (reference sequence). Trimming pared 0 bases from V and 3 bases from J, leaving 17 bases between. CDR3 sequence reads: CAWSVGWVGGKETQYF. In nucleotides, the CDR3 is TGTGCCTGGAGTGTAGGGTGGGTGGGGGGAAAAGAGACCCAGTACTTC. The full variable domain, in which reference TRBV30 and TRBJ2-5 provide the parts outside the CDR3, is SQTIHQWPATLVQPVGSPLSLECTVEGTSNPNLYWYRQAAGRGLQLLFYSVGIGQISSEVPQNLSASRPQDRQFILSSKKLLLSDSGFYLCAWSVGWVGGKETQYFGPGTRLLVL.

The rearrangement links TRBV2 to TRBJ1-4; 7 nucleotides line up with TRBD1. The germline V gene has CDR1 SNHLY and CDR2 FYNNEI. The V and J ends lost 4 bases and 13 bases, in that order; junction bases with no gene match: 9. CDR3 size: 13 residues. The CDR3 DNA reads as TGTGCCAGCAGTGGGAGACAGGGAGGGACACTGTTTTTT. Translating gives CASSGRQGGTLFF.

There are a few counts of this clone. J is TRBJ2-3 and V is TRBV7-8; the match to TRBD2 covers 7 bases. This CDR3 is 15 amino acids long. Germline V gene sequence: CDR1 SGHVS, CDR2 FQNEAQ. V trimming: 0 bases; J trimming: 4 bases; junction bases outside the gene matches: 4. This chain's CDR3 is CASSLAGGPSDTQYF. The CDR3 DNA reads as TGTGCCAGCAGCTTAGCGGGAGGGCCCTCAGATACGCAGTATTTT.

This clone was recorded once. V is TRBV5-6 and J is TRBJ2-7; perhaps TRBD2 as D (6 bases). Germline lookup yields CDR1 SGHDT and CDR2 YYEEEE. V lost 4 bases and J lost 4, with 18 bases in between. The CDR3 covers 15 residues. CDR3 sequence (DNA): TGTGCCAGCAGCCCCTTGGGTGGGACTCATTACGAGCAGTACTTC. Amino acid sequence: CASSPLGGTHYEQYF.

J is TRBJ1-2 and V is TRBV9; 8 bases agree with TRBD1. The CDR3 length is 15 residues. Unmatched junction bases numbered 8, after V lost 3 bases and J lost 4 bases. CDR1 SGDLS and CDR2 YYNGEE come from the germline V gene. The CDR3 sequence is CASSGGAGGLYGYTF. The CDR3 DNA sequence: TGTGCCAGCAGCGGAGGGGCAGGGGGCCTCTATGGCTACACCTTC.

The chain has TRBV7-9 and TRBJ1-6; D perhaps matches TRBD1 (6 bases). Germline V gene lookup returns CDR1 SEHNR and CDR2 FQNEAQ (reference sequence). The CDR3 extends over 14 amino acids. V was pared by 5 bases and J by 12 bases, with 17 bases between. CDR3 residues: CASSLRDTLQPLHF. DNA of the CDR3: TGTGCCAGCAGCCTCCGGGACACACTCCAACCCCTCCACTTT.

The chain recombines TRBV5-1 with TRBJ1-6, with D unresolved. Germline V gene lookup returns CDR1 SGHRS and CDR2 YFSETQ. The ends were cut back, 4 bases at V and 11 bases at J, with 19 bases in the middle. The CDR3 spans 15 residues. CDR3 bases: TGCGCCAGCAGCCTCACCTCCATTGGGGAGGCACCCCTCCACTTT. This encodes CASSLTSIGEAPLHF.

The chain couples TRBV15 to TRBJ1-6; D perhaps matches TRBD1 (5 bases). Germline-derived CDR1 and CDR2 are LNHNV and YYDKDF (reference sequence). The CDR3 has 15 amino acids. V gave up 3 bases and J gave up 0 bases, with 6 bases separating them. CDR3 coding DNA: TGTGCCACCAGCAGCAGGGACTCCTATAATTCACCCCTCCACTTT. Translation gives CATSSRDSYNSPLHF.